This entry lists 9 T cell receptor beta chains sequenced from one sample in a study of response to subunit inactivated influenza vaccine. Using its own MiXCR run on the RT-PCR reads, TCRdb lists one record per CDR3 protein. The sample comprises 650,000 to 800,000 distinct CDR3 sequences, less than 20% of which are singletons, and around 9.9% rests with the top ten. The sample in question was PBMCs from blood, obtained about 5 days after vaccination. The receptors stem from a man aged 45-65 years who received an inactivated influenza vaccine.

This clonotype was detected many times. The CDR3 spells CSAYSLGGLAKNIQYF. The CDR3 nucleotides are TGCAGTGCCTATAGTCTAGGGGGGCTAGCCAAAAACATTCAGTACTTC. The genes are TRBV20-1 and TRBJ2-4, with D perhaps matching TRBD1 or TRBD2 (6 bases each). V was shortened by 6 bases and J by 0 bases, with 18 bases between the two germline ends. The CDR3 runs 16 residues. The germline CDR1 and CDR2 sequences are DFQATT and SNEGSKA (reference sequence).

This clonotype was seen many times. The chain uses TRBV7-9 and TRBJ2-1, with 9 nucleotides matching TRBD1. The ends lost 6 bases at V and 2 bases at J; junction bases unmatched: 8. The CDR3 runs 16 residues. Germline V CDR1 and CDR2: SEHNR, FQNEAQ (reference sequence). For the CDR3, the DNA is TGTGCCAGCAGTCCGACCCGGGACAGGGCCTACAATGAGCAGTTCTTC. It codes for CASSPTRDRAYNEQFF.

The chain uses TRBV20-1 and TRBJ2-7, with a tentative D call TRBD1 (6 bases). The CDR3 runs 18 residues. Germline assignment: CDR1 DFQATT and CDR2 SNEGSKA (reference sequence). Trimming removed 0 bases from V and 1 base from J, with 22 bases in between. CDR3 in amino acids: CSARDRLGAKASSYEQYF. DNA of the CDR3: TGCAGTGCTAGAGATCGATTGGGGGCCAAGGCCTCATCCTACGAGCAGTACTTC.

This rearrangement joins TRBV6-2 or TRBV6-3 to TRBJ2-1; D remains ambiguous. This CDR3 has 14 amino acids. V was pared by 2 bases and J by 5 bases, with 10 bases between. Looked up from germline, CDR1 is MNHEY and CDR2 is SVGEGT. The CDR3 DNA follows: TGTGCCAGCAGTTACCCTAACCGAAACAATGAGCAGTTCTTC. Protein: CASSYPNRNNEQFF.

The V gene is TRBV29-1, the J gene TRBJ2-7; D possibly corresponds to TRBD2 (6 bases). V was pared by 0 bases and J by 2 bases, with 11 bases between. CDR1 and CDR2 (germline): SQVTM, ANQGSEA. This CDR3 region has 14 residues. This CDR3 reads CSVEEGSGPYEQYF. The CDR3, as DNA: TGCAGCGTTGAAGAGGGTAGCGGTCCCTACGAGCAGTACTTC.

This sequence joins TRBV6-2 or TRBV6-3 and TRBJ2-1; 9 bases match TRBD1. Germline V gene lookup returns CDR1 MNHEY and CDR2 SVGEGT. The CDR3 has 14 amino acids. V was pared by 6 bases and J by 5 bases, with 5 bases of the junction left unmatched. CDR3 in DNA: TGTGCCAGCAGAACCGGGACAGGGAACAATGAGCAGTTCTTC. Translated, it gives CASRTGTGNNEQFF.

This clonotype was observed a handful of times. The chain combines TRBV20-1 with TRBJ2-1; 8 bases are shared with TRBD2. The CDR3 consists of 16 residues. J lost 9 bases, V lost 0 bases, and 13 bases had no gene match. In germline, CDR1 is DFQATT, CDR2 SNEGSKA (reference sequence). The CDR3 DNA follows: TGCAGTGCTAGAGATGGGGCCAGCGGGAGAAATAGTGAGCAGTTCTTC. It yields the protein CSARDGASGRNSEQFF.

This clonotype was seen more than once but under ten times. This chain links TRBV5-1 with TRBJ2-3; D uncertain. Per germline, CDR1 SGHRS and CDR2 YFSETQ. The CDR3 consists of 13 residues. Trimming pared 0 bases from V and 10 bases from J, leaving 12 bases between. The chain's CDR3 is CASSLDVANSQYF. As DNA, the CDR3 is TGCGCCAGCAGCTTGGACGTTGCAAACTCGCAGTATTTT.

Many counts were recorded for this clonotype. V gene TRBV20-1 combines with J gene TRBJ2-5, with TRBD2 matching 16 bases. Germline trimming cut 3 bases from V and 2 bases from J; bases unmatched to any gene: 9. The germline V gene has CDR1 DFQATT and CDR2 SNEGSKA (reference sequence). This CDR3 is 18 amino acids long. The CDR3 DNA follows: TGCAGTGCTAGCTTCAGAAAGGGACTAGCGGGGGGGCAAGAGACCCAGTACTTC. This sequence encodes CSASFRKGLAGGQETQYF.